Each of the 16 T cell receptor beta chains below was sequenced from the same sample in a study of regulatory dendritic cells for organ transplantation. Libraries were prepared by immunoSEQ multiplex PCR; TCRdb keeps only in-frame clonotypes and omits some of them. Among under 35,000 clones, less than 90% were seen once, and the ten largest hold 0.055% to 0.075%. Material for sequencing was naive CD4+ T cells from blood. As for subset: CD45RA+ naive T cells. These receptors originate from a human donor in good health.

CDR3 residues: CASSLDSYFMNTEAFF. CDR3 nucleotide sequence: TGTGCCAGCAGCTTAGACAGTTACTTCATGAACACTGAAGCTTTCTTT. V is TRBV7-8 and J is TRBJ1-1, with D unresolved. Germline-derived CDR1 and CDR2 are SGHVS and FQNEAQ. V dropped 1 base and J dropped 0 bases, with 12 bases sitting between them. This CDR3 is built from 16 residues. The entire variable domain, with the rest obtained from reference TRBV7-8 and TRBJ1-1, is as follows: GAGVSQSPRYKVAKRGQDVALRCDPISGHVSLFWYQQALGQGPEFLTYFQNEAQLDKSGLPSDRFFAERPEGSVSTLKIQRTQQEDSAVYLCASSLDSYFMNTEAFFGQGTRLTVV.

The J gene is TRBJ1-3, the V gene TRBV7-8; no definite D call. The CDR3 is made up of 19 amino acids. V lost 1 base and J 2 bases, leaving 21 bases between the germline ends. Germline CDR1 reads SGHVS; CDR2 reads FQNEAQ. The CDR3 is CASSLGYEAVRRPGNTIYF. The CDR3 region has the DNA TGTGCCAGCAGCTTAGGGTACGAAGCAGTCCGCAGACCTGGAAACACCATATATTTT.

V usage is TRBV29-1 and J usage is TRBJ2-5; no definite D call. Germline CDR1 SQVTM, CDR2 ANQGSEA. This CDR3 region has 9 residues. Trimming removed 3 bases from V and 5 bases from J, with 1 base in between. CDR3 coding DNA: TGCAGCGTTGACGAGACCCAGTACTTC. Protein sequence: CSVDETQYF.

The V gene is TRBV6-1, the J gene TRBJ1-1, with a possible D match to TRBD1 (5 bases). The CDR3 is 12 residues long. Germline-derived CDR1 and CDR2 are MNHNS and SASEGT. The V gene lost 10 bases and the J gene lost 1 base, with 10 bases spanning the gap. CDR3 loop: CAIQRGNTEAFF. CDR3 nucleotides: TGTGCCATCCAAAGGGGGAACACTGAAGCTTTCTTT.

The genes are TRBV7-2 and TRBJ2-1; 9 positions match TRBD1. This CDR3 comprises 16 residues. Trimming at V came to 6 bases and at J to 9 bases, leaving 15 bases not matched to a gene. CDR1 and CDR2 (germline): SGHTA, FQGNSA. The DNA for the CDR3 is TGTGCCAGCAGACCCTCAGCCGGGACAGGGTTTCGTGAGCAGTTCTTC. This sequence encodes CASRPSAGTGFREQFF.

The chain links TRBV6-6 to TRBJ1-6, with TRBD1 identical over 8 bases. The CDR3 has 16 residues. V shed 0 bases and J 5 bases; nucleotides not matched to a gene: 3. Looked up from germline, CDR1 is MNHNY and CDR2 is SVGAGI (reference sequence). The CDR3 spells CASSYSGTGDNSPLHF. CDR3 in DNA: TGTGCCAGCAGTTACTCGGGGACAGGCGATAATTCACCCCTCCACTTT.

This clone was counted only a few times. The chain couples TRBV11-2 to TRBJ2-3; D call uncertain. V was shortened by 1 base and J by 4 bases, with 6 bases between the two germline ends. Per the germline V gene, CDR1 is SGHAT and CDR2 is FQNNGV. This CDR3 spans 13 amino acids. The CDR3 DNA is TGTGCCAGCAGCTTAGCCACCCCAGATACGCAGTATTTT. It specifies CASSLATPDTQYF.

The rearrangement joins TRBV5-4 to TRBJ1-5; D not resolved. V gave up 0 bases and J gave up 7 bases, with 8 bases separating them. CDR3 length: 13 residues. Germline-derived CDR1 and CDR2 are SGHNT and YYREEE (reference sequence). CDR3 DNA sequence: TGTGCCAGCAGCTTGGATTCGCACCAGCCCCAGCATTTT. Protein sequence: CASSLDSHQPQHF.

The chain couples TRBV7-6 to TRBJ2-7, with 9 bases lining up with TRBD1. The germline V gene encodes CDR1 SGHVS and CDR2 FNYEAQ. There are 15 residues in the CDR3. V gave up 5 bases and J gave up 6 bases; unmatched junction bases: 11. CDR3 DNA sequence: TGTGCCAGCAGCGACGACCCACAGGGGGCTGGCGAGCAGTACTTC. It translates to CASSDDPQGAGEQYF.

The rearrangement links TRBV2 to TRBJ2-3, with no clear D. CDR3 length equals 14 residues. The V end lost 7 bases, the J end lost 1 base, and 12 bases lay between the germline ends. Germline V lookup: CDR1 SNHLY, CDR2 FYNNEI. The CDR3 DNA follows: TGTGCCAGCATACTCGTCGAAGGCACAGATACGCAGTATTTT. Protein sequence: CASILVEGTDTQYF.

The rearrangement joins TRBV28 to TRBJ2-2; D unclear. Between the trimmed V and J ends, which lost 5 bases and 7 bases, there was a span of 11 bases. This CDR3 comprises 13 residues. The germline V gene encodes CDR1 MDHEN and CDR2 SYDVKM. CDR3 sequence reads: CASSPNWGGELFF. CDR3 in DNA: TGTGCCAGCAGTCCTAACTGGGGCGGGGAGCTGTTTTTT.

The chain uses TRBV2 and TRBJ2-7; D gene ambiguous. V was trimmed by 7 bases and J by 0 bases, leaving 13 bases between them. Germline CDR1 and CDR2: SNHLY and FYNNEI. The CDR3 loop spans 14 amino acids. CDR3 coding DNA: TGTGCCAGCACTGTGACCCTCTTCTCCTACGAGCAGTACTTC. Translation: CASTVTLFSYEQYF.

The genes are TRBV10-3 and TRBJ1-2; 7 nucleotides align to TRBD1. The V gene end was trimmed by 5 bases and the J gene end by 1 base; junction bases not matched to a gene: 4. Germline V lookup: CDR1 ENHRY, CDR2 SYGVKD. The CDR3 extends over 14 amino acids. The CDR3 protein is CAISRDRFNYGYTF. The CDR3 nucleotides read TGTGCCATCAGTCGGGACAGATTTAACTATGGCTACACCTTC.

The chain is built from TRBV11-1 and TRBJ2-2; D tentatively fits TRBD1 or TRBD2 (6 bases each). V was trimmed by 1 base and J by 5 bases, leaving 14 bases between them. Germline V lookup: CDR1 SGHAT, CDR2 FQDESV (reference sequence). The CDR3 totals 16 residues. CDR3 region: CASSLDLTGTTGELFF. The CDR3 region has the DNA TGTGCCAGCAGCTTAGATTTAACAGGGACTACCGGGGAGCTGTTTTTT.

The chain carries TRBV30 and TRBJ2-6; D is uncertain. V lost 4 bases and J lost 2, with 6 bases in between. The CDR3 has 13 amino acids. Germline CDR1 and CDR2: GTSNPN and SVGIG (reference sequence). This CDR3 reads CAWTGTGANVLTF. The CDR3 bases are TGTGCCTGGACGGGCACTGGGGCCAACGTCCTGACTTTC. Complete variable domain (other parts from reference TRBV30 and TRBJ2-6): SQTIHQWPATLVQPVGSPLSLECTVEGTSNPNLYWYRQAAGRGLQLLFYSVGIGQISSEVPQNLSASRPQDRQFILSSKKLLLSDSGFYLCAWTGTGANVLTFGAGSRLTVL.

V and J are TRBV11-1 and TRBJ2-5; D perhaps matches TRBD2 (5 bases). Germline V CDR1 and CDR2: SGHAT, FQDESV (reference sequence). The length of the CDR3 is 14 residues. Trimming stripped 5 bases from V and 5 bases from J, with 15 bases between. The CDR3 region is CASSQPGREETQYF. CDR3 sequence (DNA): TGTGCCAGCAGCCAACCGGGAAGGGAGGAGACCCAGTACTTC.